The text below deals with one T cell receptor (beta chain). Antigen specificity is unknown. These data originate in a study of cytomegalovirus exposure and HLA in healthy donors. The study, taken as a whole, reports: Later analysis demonstrated an association between a missense DCLRE1C variant and TCR beta V- and J-gene trimming. Associated with cytomegalovirus, according to the listing, were 150 to 200 TCR beta chains.

The PCR employed 60 Vbeta primers together with 13 Jbeta primers. In the original analysis: The authors later counted approximately 80 million unique TCR beta chains, roughly 11 million of them shared. Assay: immunoSEQ multiplex PCR; the TCRdb copy retains only in-frame clones and omits some. V, J and clone size derive from that table, while D and trimming were established from the DNA sequence. The sample carries some 130,000 clones, about four fifths recorded once. The V and J ends lost 1 base and 4 bases, in that order; junction bases with no gene match: 7. The CDR3 length is 16 residues. In germline, CDR1 is SGHVS, CDR2 FQNEAQ.

The sample was PBMCs. This TCR came from a human donor in good health. This chain uses TRBV7-8 with TRBJ2-5; 9 bases line up with TRBD2. In DNA form, the CDR3 reads TGTGCCAGCAGCTTAGGCTCGCGGGGGGGGTTAGAGACCCAGTACTTC. Translated: CASSLGSRGGLETQYF.